This T cell receptor (beta chain) appears in the sequencing data of a study of long-term antiretroviral therapy in people with HIV. Study-wide findings and caveats: Records did not include ART adherence, viral resistance or therapy changes. Despite increasing after ART, diversity remained lower than that of transplant donor controls. Clones expanded before ART dominated the repertoire at all time points.

immunoSEQ v3.0 was run at survey level. The data were produced by immunoSEQ multiplex PCR, yet TCRdb's version contains in-frame clones alone and is incomplete. The table records 23,000 or so clones, approximately 80% of them present only once. As for this clone: Its matching antigen is unknown.

After removal of 9 bases from V and 0 bases from J, the junction contained 3 bases not matched to a gene. The CDR3 extends over 13 amino acids. In germline, CDR1 is SEHNR, CDR2 FQNEAQ (reference sequence). Material: unsorted PBMCs, obtained approximately 4.1 years after starting antiretroviral therapy. The chain combines TRBV7-9 with TRBJ2-3; the match to TRBD2 covers 7 bases. The receptor was isolated from a man aged 25 to 40 with HIV. DNA of the CDR3: TGTGCCAGTCCTAGCGGTAGCACAGATACGCAGTATTTT. Its translation is CASPSGSTDTQYF.